This TCR beta chain was captured by sequencing in a study of blood T cell repertoires in COVID-19. Whole-study context: From T cells, B-cell-depleted T cells, or PBMCs came the material, which was cDNA or gDNA.

Only in-frame clones appear in the TCRdb table, and some are missing; sequencing was by immunoSEQ multiplex PCR. In the table there are roughly 100,000 clones, about nine tenths of which are singletons. In germline, CDR1 is KGHSH, CDR2 LQKENI. There are 13 residues in the CDR3. V was trimmed by 3 bases and J by 3 bases, leaving 6 bases between them. The sequenced material came from peripheral blood. V usage is TRBV18 and J usage is TRBJ1-5; no clear D. The sequence derives from a woman in her forties or fifties with COVID-19, enrolled during active disease. This CDR3 is CASSPEDNQPQHF. The DNA of the CDR3 is TGTGCCAGCTCACCCGAGGACAATCAGCCCCAGCATTTT.